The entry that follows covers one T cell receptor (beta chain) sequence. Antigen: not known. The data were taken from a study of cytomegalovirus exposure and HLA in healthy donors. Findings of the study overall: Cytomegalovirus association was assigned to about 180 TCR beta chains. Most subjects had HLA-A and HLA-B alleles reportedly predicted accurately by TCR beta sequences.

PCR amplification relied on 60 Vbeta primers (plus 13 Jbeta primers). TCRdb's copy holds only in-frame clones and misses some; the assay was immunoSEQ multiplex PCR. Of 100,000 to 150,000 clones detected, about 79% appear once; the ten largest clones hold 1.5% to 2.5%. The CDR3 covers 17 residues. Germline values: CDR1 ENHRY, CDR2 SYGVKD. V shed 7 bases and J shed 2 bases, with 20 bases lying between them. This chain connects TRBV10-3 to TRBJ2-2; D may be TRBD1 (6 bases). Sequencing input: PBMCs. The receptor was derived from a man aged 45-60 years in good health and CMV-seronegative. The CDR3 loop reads CAINGRGPDRNTGELFF. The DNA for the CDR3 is TGTGCCATCAATGGCAGGGGCCCGGACCGTAACACCGGGGAGCTGTTTTTT.